What follows are 18 T cell receptor beta chains derived from one specimen sequenced in a study of CXCR3-negative and CXCR3-positive naive CD8 T cells. Study results and caveats: TRB CDR3s of CXCR3-positive naive cells were more hydrophobic than those of CXCR3-negative naive cells.

These receptors have no identified antigens. The libraries of TRB cDNA were constructed through 5' RACE using UMI labels. TCRdb reprocessed the 5' RACE reads and keeps a single row for each CDR3 protein, giving no DNA. This table lists about 57,000 distinct CDR3 sequences. Sequenced material: naive CXCR3+ CD8+ T cells from blood. Subset noted: CD45RO-CCR7+CD27+CD95- naive CD8+ T cells expressing CXCR3 (TNR3+). Receptors originate from a human donor in good health. Some clones in this sample may be carry-over from other donors' samples.

The rearrangement uses TRBV12-3 or TRBV12-4 and TRBJ1-1; TCRdb gives TRBD1 as the D gene, but with no DNA this cannot be confirmed. This CDR3 comprises 16 residues. The CDR3 protein is CASSLSVGASDTEAFF.

The gene calls are TRBV20-1 and TRBJ1-4; TCRdb's D gene call, TRBD1, goes unchecked for lack of DNA. The CDR3 consists of 19 residues. Germline V gene data show CDR1 as DFQATT and CDR2 as SNEGSKA (reference sequence). This CDR3 reads CSARAGIQGIVVTNEKLFF.

This chain links TRBV9 with TRBJ2-1; TCRdb returns TRBD1, unconfirmable since there is no DNA. There are 16 residues in the CDR3. Germline V gene data show CDR1 as SGDLS and CDR2 as YYNGEE. CDR3 sequence: CASSVNPGQLSNEQFF.

This chain uses TRBV6-6 with TRBJ2-7; TCRdb calls TRBD1, which cannot be checked without DNA. This CDR3 spans 14 amino acids. Germline loops: CDR1 MNHNY, CDR2 SVGAGI (reference sequence). CDR3 region: CASSYEGAPYEQYF.

The rearrangement joins TRBV18 to TRBJ2-7; lacking DNA, the TRBD1 call made by TCRdb goes unchecked. Germline V gene sequence: CDR1 KGHSH, CDR2 LQKENI. This CDR3 spans 16 amino acids. This CDR3 reads CASSPKVRGPTYEQYF.

The CDR3 is CATSRDSLGLSNQPQHF. The rearrangement joins TRBV15 to TRBJ1-5. CDR3 length: 17 amino acids. The germline V gene encodes CDR1 LNHNV and CDR2 YYDKDF (reference sequence). Variable domain in full (rest from reference TRBV15 and TRBJ1-5): DAMVIQNPRYQVTQFGKPVTLSCSQTLNHNVMYWYQQKSSQAPKLLFHYYDKDFNNEADTPDNFQSRRPNTSFCFLDIRSPGLGDTAMYLCATSRDSLGLSNQPQHFGDGTRLSIL.

The CDR3 region is CSVERGHNEQFF. The chain combines TRBV29-1 with TRBJ2-1. Germline V gene data show CDR1 as SQVTM and CDR2 as ANQGSEA. The CDR3 spans 12 residues.

The CDR3 spells CASSEPTGPSYGYTF. The chain links TRBV6-1 to TRBJ1-2. Germline-derived CDR1 and CDR2 are MNHNS and SASEGT. This CDR3 has 15 amino acids.

V and J are TRBV6-2 or TRBV6-3 and TRBJ2-7; without DNA, the TCRdb call of TRBD2 cannot be checked. Germline V gene lookup returns CDR1 MNHEY and CDR2 SVGEGT. This CDR3 is 14 amino acids long. CDR3 sequence reads: CASIGNWGLSEQYF.

The chain carries TRBV29-1 and TRBJ2-7; TCRdb's D gene call, TRBD2, goes unchecked for lack of DNA. Looked up from germline, CDR1 is SQVTM and CDR2 is ANQGSEA. The CDR3 sequence is 13 residues long. This CDR3 is CSVEDGGDYEQYF.

The chain carries TRBV29-1 and TRBJ1-1. The CDR3 runs 13 residues. Germline values: CDR1 SQVTM, CDR2 ANQGSEA. CDR3 in amino acids: CSAGGGGRTEAFF.

CDR3 amino acids: CSVLLVSNTEAFF. V usage is TRBV29-1 and J usage is TRBJ1-1. The CDR3 totals 13 residues. The germline V gene has CDR1 SQVTM and CDR2 ANQGSEA.

The chain employs TRBV19 and TRBJ2-7. This CDR3 has 13 residues. Per germline, CDR1 LNHDA and CDR2 SQIVND (reference sequence). CDR3 in amino acids: CASSVDGYYEQYF.

The CDR3 protein is CASSSQGGFYEQYF. V usage is TRBV6-5 and J usage is TRBJ2-7; TCRdb selects TRBD2, and the lack of DNA leaves this call unchecked. The CDR3 runs to 14 residues. Germline CDR1 MNHEY, CDR2 SVGAGI.

This chain uses TRBV19 with TRBJ2-1; TCRdb names TRBD1, which stays unverified in the absence of DNA. Germline values: CDR1 LNHDA, CDR2 SQIVND (reference sequence). The CDR3 length is 17 residues. This CDR3 is CASRTGTGGASPNEQFF.

This chain uses TRBV29-1 with TRBJ2-1. The CDR3 is 13 amino acids. From germline, CDR1 is SQVTM and CDR2 ANQGSEA. The CDR3 spells CSVETTVNNEQFF.

The gene calls are TRBV29-1 and TRBJ2-3; TCRdb gives TRBD1 as the D gene, but with no DNA this cannot be confirmed. The CDR3 has 16 residues. The germline CDR1 and CDR2 sequences are SQVTM and ANQGSEA. CDR3 region: CSVEAGDSKATDTQYF.

The chain combines TRBV5-1 with TRBJ2-7; TCRdb returns TRBD1, unconfirmable since there is no DNA. The CDR3 length is 16 residues. CDR1 and CDR2 from the germline V gene are SGHRS and YFSETQ. The CDR3 sequence is CASSLDPPDTNHEQYF.